This T cell receptor beta chain was observed in a study of vaccination and CD4 T cells after COVID-19. Study-wide context: Four females and six males made up the convalescents, two of whom were Hispanic. For each participant, vaccination comprised two doses of either the BNT162b2 or the mRNA-1273 vaccine.

For this clonotype: Its antigen is still unknown.

Specified treatment: roughly ten-day PBMC culture with coronavirus spike peptide pools or control peptides (ViraFEST assay). With 10 ug/ml peptide pools and roughly 9.8 IU/ml IL-2, PBMCs were cultured at some 2 million per well. The CDR3 sequence is 15 residues long. Germline trimming cut 4 bases from V and 2 bases from J; bases unmatched to any gene: 5. The germline CDR1 and CDR2 sequences are MNHNS and SASEGT. With the Oncomine TCR Beta short-read assay, DNA from cultured CD4+ T cells was sequenced. The genomic DNA was obtained from cultured CD4+ T cells by extraction with the QIAamp micro DNA kit. A single record per CDR3 protein comes from TCRdb applying MiXCR to the PCR reads. The sample lists about 15,000 distinct CDR3 sequences; roughly two fifths were seen once.

V usage is TRBV6-1 and J usage is TRBJ2-7; 10 bases line up with TRBD1. Source material: cultured CD4+ T cells from blood. The sequence came from a human donor with COVID-19. The CDR3 nucleotides read TGTGCCAGCAGTGCCGGACAGGGGGGCGCCTACGAGCAGTACTTC. This sequence encodes CASSAGQGGAYEQYF.